These 14 T cell receptor beta chains originate from one sample sequenced in a study of blood T cell repertoires in COVID-19 (dated by TCRdb to between 2020 and 2021). Library method: the immunoSEQ multiplex PCR assay. TCRdb took over this immuneACCESS table, retaining in-frame rearrangements with V and J assigned. Such tables are incomplete; in checked studies, under half of the missing clones stem from an unresolved V gene, and the remainder is unexplained. This sample holds about 40,000 clones; around 73% were observed only once. The ten top clones hold under 30% of the sample. Sequenced input: peripheral blood. The receptors originated from a woman between 65 and 79 years old with acute or convalescent COVID-19.

V usage is TRBV3-1 (or the pseudogene TRBV3-2) and J usage is TRBJ2-3, with 9 bases identical to TRBD2. The V gene end was trimmed by 1 base and the J gene end by 2 bases; junction bases not matched to a gene: 13. The CDR3 runs 19 residues. Germline V lookup: CDR1 LGHDT, CDR2 YNNKEL (reference sequence). CDR3 DNA: TGTGCCAGCAGCCAAGCCCTCTGTAGGCTAGCGGGGAACACAGATACGCAGTATTTT. As protein: CASSQALCRLAGNTDTQYF.

For the CDR3, the DNA is TGTGCCAGCAGTGAGGCCAGCGGGAGCGGTTACGAGCAGTACTTC. This sequence encodes CASSEASGSGYEQYF. J is TRBJ2-7 and V is TRBV25-1, with TRBD2 matching 8 bases. CDR3 size: 15 residues. V shed 3 bases and J 4 bases; nucleotides not matched to a gene: 8. Germline V gene lookup returns CDR1 MGHDK and CDR2 SYGVNS.

In this sample, this clone turned up once. The J gene is TRBJ2-5, the V gene TRBV10-3, with a tentative D call TRBD2 (6 bases). Germline values: CDR1 ENHRY, CDR2 SYGVKD. This CDR3 spans 17 amino acids. V shed 2 bases and J shed 0 bases, with 16 bases lying between them. The CDR3, as DNA: TGTGCCATCAGTGAGCCGAGAGTGGCGGGGAACCAAGAGACCCAGTACTTC. It yields the protein CAISEPRVAGNQETQYF.

This clone turned up a few times. The V and J genes are TRBV18 and TRBJ1-1; D may be TRBD1 (6 bases). V was trimmed by 9 bases and J by 3 bases, leaving 14 bases between them. CDR1 and CDR2 (germline): KGHSH, LQKENI. The CDR3 spans 13 residues. CDR3 residues: CASNRVEDTEAFF. The CDR3 DNA reads TGTGCCAGTAACAGGGTAGAGGACACTGAAGCTTTCTTT.

This clone was seen only a few times. The CDR3 DNA follows: TGCAGTGCTAGTGTCTGGAGCATTCAGTACTTC. As protein: CSASVWSIQYF. The rearrangement uses TRBV20-1 and TRBJ2-4, with no clear D. The CDR3 consists of 11 residues. Germline lookup yields CDR1 DFQATT and CDR2 SNEGSKA (reference sequence). Trimming took 3 bases from V and 9 from J, leaving 9 bases between them.

This clone has a handful of counts. V is TRBV19 and J is TRBJ1-5; D ambiguous. Germline V gene sequence: CDR1 LNHDA, CDR2 SQIVND (reference sequence). Trimming left V 3 bases short and J 5 bases short, with 8 bases between. The CDR3 runs 13 residues. The CDR3 sequence is CASSIGQHQPQHF. CDR3 DNA: TGTGCCAGTAGTATTGGGCAGCATCAGCCCCAGCATTTT.

The rearrangement links TRBV28 to TRBJ1-5; no firm D call. Germline V lookup: CDR1 MDHEN, CDR2 SYDVKM. CDR3 length: 12 amino acids. V lost 2 bases, J lost 8 bases, and 7 bases lay in between. CDR3 sequence (DNA): TGTGCCAGCAGTTTAGTTCTAGAGCCCCAGCATTTT. It specifies CASSLVLEPQHF.

This chain uses TRBV30 with TRBJ2-1; TRBD2 agrees at 15 bases. The germline V gene has CDR1 GTSNPN and CDR2 SVGIG (reference sequence). V lost 3 bases, J lost 10 bases, and 10 bases stayed unmatched. This CDR3 has 16 residues. CDR3 in amino acids: CAWRKTGTSGGREQFF. The DNA of the CDR3 is TGTGCCTGGAGGAAAACCGGGACTAGCGGGGGGAGGGAGCAGTTCTTC. The full variable domain, in which reference TRBV30 and TRBJ2-1 provide the parts outside the CDR3, is SQTIHQWPATLVQPVGSPLSLECTVEGTSNPNLYWYRQAAGRGLQLLFYSVGIGQISSEVPQNLSASRPQDRQFILSSKKLLLSDSGFYLCAWRKTGTSGGREQFFGPGTRLTVL.

The sample holds one count of this clone. The gene calls are TRBV28 and TRBJ1-1; 8 bases are shared with TRBD1. CDR3 size: 13 residues. Losses at the gene ends were 6 bases for V and 3 bases for J; bases not matched to a gene: 3. Germline V gene data show CDR1 as MDHEN and CDR2 as SYDVKM. In nucleotides, the CDR3 is TGTGCCAGCAGGGGACAGGCTTACACTGAAGCTTTCTTT. Translated: CASRGQAYTEAFF.

J is TRBJ1-2 and V is TRBV28; TRBD1 might be the D (6 bases). Trimming pared 1 base from V and 8 bases from J, leaving 14 bases between. The CDR3 consists of 14 residues. Germline assignment: CDR1 MDHEN and CDR2 SYDVKM. This CDR3 reads CASSLLAGVRGYTF. The DNA for the CDR3 is TGTGCCAGCAGTTTATTAGCAGGGGTGAGGGGCTACACCTTC.

The rearrangement uses TRBV2 and TRBJ2-7; D is undetermined. The CDR3 runs 12 residues. CDR1 is SNHLY and CDR2 is FYNNEI in the germline V gene. V gave up 4 bases and J gave up 7 bases, with 11 bases separating them. The CDR3 here is CASSASPVEQYF. In DNA form, the CDR3 reads TGTGCCAGCAGTGCGTCTCCGGTGGAGCAGTACTTC.

The V call is TRBV5-5, the J call TRBJ1-6; unclear D gene. This CDR3 is built from 16 residues. Germline V gene lookup returns CDR1 SGHKS and CDR2 YYEKEE (reference sequence). V lost 0 bases and J lost 0, with 7 bases in between. CDR3 in amino acids: CASSLDTHSYNSPLHF. DNA of the CDR3: TGTGCCAGCAGCTTGGACACCCACTCCTATAATTCACCCCTCCACTTT.

The rearrangement links TRBV7-8 to TRBJ2-1, with 11 bases lining up with TRBD2. Unmatched junction bases numbered 5, after V lost 1 base and J lost 9 bases. The CDR3 extends over 15 amino acids. CDR1 SGHVS and CDR2 FQNEAQ come from the germline V gene. The CDR3 is CASSLVAGGLGEQFF. In DNA form, the CDR3 reads TGTGCCAGCAGCTTAGTAGCGGGGGGGCTAGGTGAGCAGTTCTTC.

The chain uses TRBV21-1 and TRBJ2-5; the table's D call, TRBD1, was not checked against the DNA. TRBV21-1 is recorded as a pseudogene. This CDR3 has 12 residues. In DNA, the CDR3 is TGTGCCAGTCAGGGGCCGAGGGAGACCCAGTACTTC. Encoded protein: CASQGPRETQYF.